This TCR beta chain was captured by sequencing in a study of Ad26.COV2.S vaccination and SARS-CoV-2 variants. Treatment specified: approximately 18 received Ad26.COV2.S at low or high dose, single or two shots; roughly five received placebo; per-sample allocation not given. The study sampled participants on day 63 after the first vaccine or placebo injection. Using immunoSEQ multiplex PCR, the repertoire was profiled, and TCRdb retains in-frame clones only, with some absent. The sample lists about half a million clones; about nine tenths were seen once. V lost 0 bases, J lost 3 bases, and 15 bases lay in between. CDR1 MNHNY and CDR2 SVGAGI come from the germline V gene (reference sequence). The CDR3 totals 16 residues. On this clone: The antigen is unknown.

Findings and limits, study-wide: After vaccination, substantial breadth of spike-specific CD8+ and CD4+ responses was reported. Among vaccine recipients, spike-specific TCR breadth exceeded that of placebo recipients.

Sequencing was performed on peripheral blood, taken in a trial of Ad26.COV2.S vaccine versus placebo. The chain has TRBV6-6 and TRBJ2-7; no clear D gene. The origin of this receptor is a person aged 18-60 years who received the Ad26.COV2.S COVID-19 vaccine or a placebo. DNA for the CDR3: TGTGCCAGCAGTTACTCGGGCTCCTCCATGGGCTACGAGCAGTACTTC. This translates into CASSYSGSSMGYEQYF.